Given below is one TCR beta chain in context. As handled by the study authors: Estimation of nucleated cell counts was performed using reference gene primer amplification. The data were produced by immunoSEQ multiplex PCR, yet TCRdb's version contains in-frame clones alone and is incomplete. That table supplies the V and J calls and clone size; D and trimming were determined from the DNA. This sample has 25,000 to 35,000 clones, with about 88% found just once. This sample was included in a study of blood T cell repertoires in COVID-19. Study background: The origin of the acute and convalescent COVID-19 samples was the United States, Italy and Spain. The cDNA or gDNA used as material had been derived from T cells, B-cell-depleted T cells, or PBMCs.

Germline V gene lookup returns CDR1 SNHLY and CDR2 FYNNEI. V shed 7 bases and J 4 bases; nucleotides not matched to a gene: 1. The CDR3 runs to 12 residues. The source material was peripheral blood. The source of this sequence is a human donor with acute or convalescent COVID-19. The donor label of this sample is uncertain. The rearrangement joins TRBV2 to TRBJ2-5, with TRBD1 matching over 9 bases. CDR3 in DNA: TGTGCCAGCACGACAGGGGGAGAGACCCAGTACTTC. Translation: CASTTGGETQYF.